These T cell receptor beta chains were read from a single sample in a study of beta chain features in type 1 diabetes. Sequencing was performed with immunoSEQ multiplex PCR; in TCRdb, only in-frame clones are kept and a portion is missing. The profile shows 860,000 or so clones, 15% to 20% of them singletons. The sequencing input was naive CD4+ T cells from blood. The receptors were gathered from a young woman in good health. Both conserved end residues are part of each CDR3. A D gene is named only where the DNA matches it firmly. Not every row has a clone size; where given, it reads once, few, many or a size class.

J gene,V gene,clone size,D gene,CDR3 protein,CDR3 DNA
TRBJ2-1,TRBV28,.,TRBD1,CASSKTGWGHNEQFF,TGTGCCAGCAGCAAGACAGGGTGGGGGCACAATGAGCAGTTCTTC
TRBJ2-5,TRBV7-2,.,.,CASSLAFETQYF,TGTGCCAGCAGCTTAGCGTTCGAGACCCAGTACTTC
TRBJ2-3,TRBV5-4,.,TRBD2,CASSSRLAGITDTQYF,TGTGCCAGCAGTTCTAGACTAGCGGGGATAACAGATACGCAGTATTTT
TRBJ1-2,TRBV7-9,few,.,CASSPGDNYGYTF,TGTGCCAGCAGCCCCGGGGATAACTATGGCTACACCTTC
TRBJ2-7,TRBV4-1,few,.,CASSQDWTLSYEQYF,TGCGCCAGCAGCCAAGATTGGACACTCTCCTACGAGCAGTACTTC
TRBJ2-7,TRBV7-9,.,.,CASSPGPDGLLRPLYF,TGTGCCAGCAGCCCAGGGCCGGACGGCCTCCTACGACCCTTGTACTTC
TRBJ2-1,TRBV28,few,TRBD1,CASSPGGSGDNEQFF,TGTGCCAGCAGCCCAGGGGGAAGCGGAGATAATGAGCAGTTCTTC
TRBJ2-7,TRBV6-6,few,.,CASSFRGPGEQYF,TGTGCCAGCAGTTTCCGGGGTCCGGGCGAGCAGTACTTC
TRBJ1-1,TRBV6-5,.,.,CASSYSIGMNTEAFF,TGTGCCAGCAGTTACTCTATAGGAATGAACACTGAAGCTTTCTTT
TRBJ2-7,TRBV5-1,.,.,CASSPEGGAAEQYF,TGCGCCAGCAGCCCGGAAGGAGGGGCGGCCGAGCAGTACTTC
TRBJ2-5,TRBV7-9,.,.,CASSLSGPYYQETQYF,TGTGCCAGCAGCTTGTCGGGTCCCTATTACCAAGAGACCCAGTACTTC
TRBJ2-7,TRBV6-5,.,.,CASSYSWRGYEQYF,TGTGCCAGCAGTTACTCGTGGAGAGGGTACGAGCAGTACTTC
TRBJ1-3,TRBV7-9,few,.,CASVRIPSSGNTIYF,TGTGCCAGCGTCCGAATCCCCTCCTCTGGAAACACCATATATTTT
TRBJ1-2,TRBV20-1,few,.,CSDELSYGYTF,TGCAGCGATGAGCTCAGCTATGGCTACACCTTC
TRBJ2-1,TRBV11-1,few,.,CASSGYNEQFF,TGTGCCAGCTCAGGGTACAATGAGCAGTTCTTC